Sequencing of this TCR beta chain was carried out in a study of T cell changes during pregnancy in multiple sclerosis. After removal of 7 bases from V and 3 bases from J, the junction contained 9 bases not matched to a gene. From germline, CDR1 is MDHEN and CDR2 SYDVKM. This CDR3 has 14 amino acids. Data came from immunoSEQ multiplex PCR; TCRdb stores just in-frame clones and leaves some out. This table holds 35,000 to 50,000 clones, less than 90% found once. Sequenced material: CD4+ T cells from peripheral blood mononuclear cells, taken in the second trimester of pregnancy. This receptor was taken from a female donor with multiple sclerosis, enrolled in a pregnancy study. This rearrangement joins TRBV28 to TRBJ2-7; the match to TRBD1 covers 7 bases. CDR3 nucleotide sequence: TGTGCCAGCAACCCAGGGGGAACCCACTACGAGCAGTACTTC. Translated, it gives CASNPGGTHYEQYF.